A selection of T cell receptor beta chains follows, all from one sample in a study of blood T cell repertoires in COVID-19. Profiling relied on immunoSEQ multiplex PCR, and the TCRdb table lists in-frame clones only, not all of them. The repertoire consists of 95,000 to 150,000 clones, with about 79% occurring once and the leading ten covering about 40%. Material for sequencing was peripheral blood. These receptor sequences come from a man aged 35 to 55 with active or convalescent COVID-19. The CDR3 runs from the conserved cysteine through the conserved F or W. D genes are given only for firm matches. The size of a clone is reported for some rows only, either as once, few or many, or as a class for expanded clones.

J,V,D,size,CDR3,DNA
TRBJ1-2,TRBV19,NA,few,CASRERGPHGYTF,TGTGCCAGTCGGGAGAGGGGCCCTCATGGCTACACCTTC
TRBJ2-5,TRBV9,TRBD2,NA,CASSVAPLAGETQYF,TGTGCCAGCAGCGTAGCGCCTCTAGCGGGAGAGACCCAGTACTTC
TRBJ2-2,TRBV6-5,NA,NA,CASRFMGRELFF,TGTGCCAGCAGGTTTATGGGCAGGGAGCTGTTTTTT
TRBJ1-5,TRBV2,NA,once,CASSELTLGGPQHF,TGTGCCAGCAGTGAACTGACACTCGGGGGGCCCCAGCATTTT
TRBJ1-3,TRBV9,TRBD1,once,CASSVAQGRGTDTIYF,TGTGCCAGCAGCGTAGCTCAAGGCAGGGGGACGGACACCATATATTTT
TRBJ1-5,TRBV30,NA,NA,CAWSAGLNQPQHF,TGTGCCTGGAGTGCGGGTCTAAATCAGCCCCAGCATTTT
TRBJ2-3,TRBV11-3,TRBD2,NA,CASSGGTSGGPDTQYF,TGTGCCAGCAGCGGAGGGACTAGCGGGGGACCAGATACGCAGTATTTT
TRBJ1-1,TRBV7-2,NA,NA,CASSLDRRGNTEAFF,TGTGCCAGCAGCTTAGACAGGAGGGGGAACACTGAAGCTTTCTTT
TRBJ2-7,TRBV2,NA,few,CASSEGARGFSSYEQYF,TGTGCCAGCAGCGAAGGAGCCAGGGGCTTCAGCTCCTACGAGCAGTACTTC
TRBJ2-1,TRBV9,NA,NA,CASSTEGGDPDEQFF,TGTGCCAGCAGCACCGAGGGGGGGGATCCTGATGAGCAGTTCTTC
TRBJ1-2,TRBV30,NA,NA,CAWRPRGDGYTF,TGTGCCTGGAGACCCAGGGGCGACGGCTACACCTTC
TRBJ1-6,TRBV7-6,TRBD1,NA,CASSPRQGTSPLHF,TGTGCCAGCAGCCCACGACAGGGGACTTCACCCCTCCACTTT
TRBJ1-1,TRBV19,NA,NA,CASSIGDGTEAFF,TGTGCCAGTAGTATAGGAGACGGGACTGAAGCTTTCTTT
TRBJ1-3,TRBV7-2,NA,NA,CASSFPSGGGNTIYF,TGTGCCAGCAGCTTTCCATCGGGAGGTGGAAACACCATATATTTT
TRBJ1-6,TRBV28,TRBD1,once,CASSPHLGQGFLSLHF,TGTGCCAGCAGCCCTCACCTTGGACAGGGGTTCTTATCCCTCCACTTT
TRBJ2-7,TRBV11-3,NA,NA,CASSVQGGVAYEQYF,TGTGCCAGCAGCGTCCAGGGGGGTGTCGCGTACGAGCAGTACTTC
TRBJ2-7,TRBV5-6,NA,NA,CASSLATGNYEQYF,TGTGCCAGCAGCTTGGCTACAGGCAACTACGAGCAGTACTTC
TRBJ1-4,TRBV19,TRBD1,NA,CASSFAGTGVEKLFF,TGTGCCAGTAGTTTTGCCGGGACAGGGGTTGAAAAACTGTTTTTT
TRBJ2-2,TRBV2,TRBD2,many,CAVRLAGYGELFF,TGTGCCGTACGACTAGCGGGGTACGGGGAGCTGTTTTTT
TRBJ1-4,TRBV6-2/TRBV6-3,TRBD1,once,CASSQPGQGNEKLFF,TGTGCCAGCAGTCAACCGGGACAGGGGAATGAAAAACTGTTTTTT
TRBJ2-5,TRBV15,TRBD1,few,CATSTGQGRETQYF,TGTGCCACCAGCACCGGACAGGGGAGAGAGACCCAGTACTTC
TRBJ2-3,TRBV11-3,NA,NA,CASSFETDTQYF,TGTGCCAGCAGCTTCGAGACAGATACGCAGTATTTT
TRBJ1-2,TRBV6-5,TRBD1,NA,CASSSPTDRAAGYTF,TGTGCCAGTTCTTCACCCACGGACAGGGCGGCTGGCTACACCTTC
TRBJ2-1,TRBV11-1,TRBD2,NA,CASSLVWTSGYNEQFF,TGTGCCAGCAGCTTAGTTTGGACTAGCGGCTACAATGAGCAGTTCTTC
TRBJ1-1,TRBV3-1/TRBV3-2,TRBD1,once,CASSNRGPEAFF,TGTGCCAGCAGCAACAGGGGGCCTGAAGCTTTCTTT
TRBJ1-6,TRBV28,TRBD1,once,CASSLGGGESPLHF,TGTGCCAGCAGTTTAGGAGGGGGCGAGTCACCCCTCCACTTT